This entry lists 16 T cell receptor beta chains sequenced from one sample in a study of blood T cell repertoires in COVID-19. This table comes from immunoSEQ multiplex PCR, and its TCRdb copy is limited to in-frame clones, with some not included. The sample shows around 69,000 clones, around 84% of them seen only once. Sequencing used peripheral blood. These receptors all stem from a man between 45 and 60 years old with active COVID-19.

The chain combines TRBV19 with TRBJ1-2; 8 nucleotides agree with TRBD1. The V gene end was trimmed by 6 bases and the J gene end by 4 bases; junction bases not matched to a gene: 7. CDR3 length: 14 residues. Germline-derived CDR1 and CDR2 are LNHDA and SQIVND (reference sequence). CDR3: CASSPNGQGYGYTF. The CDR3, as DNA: TGTGCCAGTAGCCCGAACGGACAGGGCTATGGCTACACCTTC.

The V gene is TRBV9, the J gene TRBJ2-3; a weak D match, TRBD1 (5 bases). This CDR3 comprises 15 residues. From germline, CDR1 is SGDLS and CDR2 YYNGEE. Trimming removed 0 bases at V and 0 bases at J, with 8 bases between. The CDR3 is CASSVVGVSTDTQYF. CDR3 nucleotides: TGTGCCAGCAGCGTAGTAGGGGTTAGCACAGATACGCAGTATTTT. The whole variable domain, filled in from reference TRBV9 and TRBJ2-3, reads DSGVTQTPKHLITATGQRVTLRCSPRSGDLSVYWYQQSLDQGLQFLIQYYNGEERAKGNILERFSAQQFPDLHSELNLSSLELGDSALYFCASSVVGVSTDTQYFGPGTRLTVL.

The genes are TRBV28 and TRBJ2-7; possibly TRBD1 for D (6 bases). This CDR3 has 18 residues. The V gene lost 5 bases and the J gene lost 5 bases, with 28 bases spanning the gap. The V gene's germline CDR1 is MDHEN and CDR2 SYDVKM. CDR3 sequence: CASSTIALGGRGNHEQYV. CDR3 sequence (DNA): TGTGCCAGCAGTACTATCGCCCTCGGTGGCAGGGGAAATCACGAGCAGTACGTC.

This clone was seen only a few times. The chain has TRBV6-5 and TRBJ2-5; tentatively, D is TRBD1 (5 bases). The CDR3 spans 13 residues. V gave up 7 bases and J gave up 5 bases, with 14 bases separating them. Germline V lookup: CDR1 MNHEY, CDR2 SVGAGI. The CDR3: CASTATEVETQYF. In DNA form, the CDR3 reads TGTGCCAGCACTGCGACAGAAGTCGAGACCCAGTACTTC.

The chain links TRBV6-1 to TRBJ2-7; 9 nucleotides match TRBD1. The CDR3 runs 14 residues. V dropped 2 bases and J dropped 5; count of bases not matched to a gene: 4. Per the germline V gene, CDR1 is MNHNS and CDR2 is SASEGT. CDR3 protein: CASSERDRDDEQYF. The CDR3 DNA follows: TGTGCCAGCAGTGAAAGGGACAGGGACGACGAGCAGTACTTC.

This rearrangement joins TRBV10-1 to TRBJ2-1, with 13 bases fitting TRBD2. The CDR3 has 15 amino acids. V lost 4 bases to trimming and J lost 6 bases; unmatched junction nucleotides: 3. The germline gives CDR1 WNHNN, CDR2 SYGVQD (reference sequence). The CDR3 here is CASSAGTSGINEQFF. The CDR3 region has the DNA TGCGCCAGCAGTGCCGGGACTAGCGGGATCAATGAGCAGTTCTTC.

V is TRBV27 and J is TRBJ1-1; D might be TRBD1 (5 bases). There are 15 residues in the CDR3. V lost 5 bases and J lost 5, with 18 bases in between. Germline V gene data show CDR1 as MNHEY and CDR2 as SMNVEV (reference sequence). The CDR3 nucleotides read TGTGCCAGCAGTCATCCCTCGGGGGGTTTAACTGAAGCTTTCTTT. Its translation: CASSHPSGGLTEAFF.

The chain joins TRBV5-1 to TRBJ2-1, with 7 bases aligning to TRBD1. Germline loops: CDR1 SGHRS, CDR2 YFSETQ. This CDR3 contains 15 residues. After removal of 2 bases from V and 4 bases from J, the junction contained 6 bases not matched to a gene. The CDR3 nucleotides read TGCGCCAGCAGCTTACAGGGGTTGGAGTACAATGAGCAGTTCTTC. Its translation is CASSLQGLEYNEQFF.

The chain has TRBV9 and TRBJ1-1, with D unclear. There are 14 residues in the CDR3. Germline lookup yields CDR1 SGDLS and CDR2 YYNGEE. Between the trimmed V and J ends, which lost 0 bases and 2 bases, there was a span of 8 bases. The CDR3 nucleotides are TGTGCCAGCAGCGTAGGAACAGCAAACACTGAAGCTTTCTTT. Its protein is CASSVGTANTEAFF.

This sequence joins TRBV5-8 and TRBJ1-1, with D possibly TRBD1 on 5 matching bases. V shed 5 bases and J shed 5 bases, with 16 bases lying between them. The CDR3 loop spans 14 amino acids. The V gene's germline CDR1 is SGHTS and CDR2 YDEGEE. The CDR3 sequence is CASRHSGVRTEAFF. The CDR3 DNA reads TGTGCCAGCAGACATTCGGGGGTACGGACTGAAGCTTTCTTT.

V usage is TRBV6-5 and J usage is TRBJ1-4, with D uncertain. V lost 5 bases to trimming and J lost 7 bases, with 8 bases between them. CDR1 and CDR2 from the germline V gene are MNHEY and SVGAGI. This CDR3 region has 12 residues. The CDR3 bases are TGTGCCAGCAGTAGAGCTGGTGAAAAACTGTTTTTT. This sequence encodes CASSRAGEKLFF.

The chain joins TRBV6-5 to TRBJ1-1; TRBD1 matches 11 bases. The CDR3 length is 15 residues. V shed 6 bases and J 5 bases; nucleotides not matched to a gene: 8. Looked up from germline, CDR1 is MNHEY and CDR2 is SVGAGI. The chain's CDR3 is CASRRGDRGRTEAFF. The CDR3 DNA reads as TGTGCCAGCAGGAGAGGGGACAGGGGGAGGACTGAAGCTTTCTTT.

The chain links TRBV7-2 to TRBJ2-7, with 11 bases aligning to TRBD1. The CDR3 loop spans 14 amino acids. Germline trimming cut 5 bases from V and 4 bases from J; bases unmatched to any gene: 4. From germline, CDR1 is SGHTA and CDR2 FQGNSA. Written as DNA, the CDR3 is TGTGCCAGCAGCCATTGGGACAGGGGGTACGAGCAGTACTTC. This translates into CASSHWDRGYEQYF.

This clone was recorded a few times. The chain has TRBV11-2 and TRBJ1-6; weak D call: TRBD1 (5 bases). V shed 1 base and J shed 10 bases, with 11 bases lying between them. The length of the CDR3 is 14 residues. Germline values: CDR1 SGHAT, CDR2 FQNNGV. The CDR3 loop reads CASSLAGAGSPLHF. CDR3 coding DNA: TGTGCCAGCAGCTTAGCTGGGGCAGGGTCACCCCTCCACTTT.

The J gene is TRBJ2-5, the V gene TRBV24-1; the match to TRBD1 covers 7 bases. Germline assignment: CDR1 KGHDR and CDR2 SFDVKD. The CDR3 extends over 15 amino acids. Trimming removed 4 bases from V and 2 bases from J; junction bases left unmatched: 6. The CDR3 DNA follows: TGTGCCACCAGTGACCCCGGGACAGCGCAAGAGACCCAGTACTTC. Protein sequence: CATSDPGTAQETQYF.

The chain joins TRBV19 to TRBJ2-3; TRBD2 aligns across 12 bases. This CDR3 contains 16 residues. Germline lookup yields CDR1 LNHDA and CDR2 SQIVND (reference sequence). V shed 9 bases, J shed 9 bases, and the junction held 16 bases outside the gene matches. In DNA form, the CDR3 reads TGTGCCAGCAAATCGGGGCTAGCGGGAGGGTCGCAGACGCAGTATTTT. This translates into CASKSGLAGGSQTQYF.